Following are 11 T cell receptor beta chains from one sample sequenced in a study of blood T cell repertoires in COVID-19 (dated by TCRdb to about 2020). The library was produced with the immunoSEQ multiplex PCR assay. Drawn from immuneACCESS, this table holds only the in-frame rearrangements with V and J called that TCRdb kept. Clones are partly lost; checked studies trace under half to an unresolved V gene and leave the rest unexplained. The sample table lists some 100,000 clones, 80% to 90% of them with a count of one. The ten top clones hold about a sixth of the sample. The sequenced sample was peripheral blood. These receptors came from a human donor in a cohort sampled during active COVID-19.

The rearrangement links TRBV5-4 to TRBJ1-3; the D gene is possibly TRBD1 (6 bases). CDR1 SGHNT and CDR2 YYREEE come from the germline V gene (reference sequence). This CDR3 is built from 13 residues. Trimming took off 3 bases at V and 5 bases at J, with 9 bases between the two ends. In DNA, the CDR3 is TGTGCCAGCAGCTCGCAGGGGAGAAACACCATATATTTT. Translating it yields CASSSQGRNTIYF.

This chain links TRBV11-2 with TRBJ2-7; D may be TRBD2 (6 bases). This CDR3 region has 14 residues. Trimming stripped 5 bases from V and 7 bases from J, with 18 bases between. Germline V lookup: CDR1 SGHAT, CDR2 FQNNGV. CDR3 loop: CASSPGTHTGEQYF. DNA for the CDR3: TGTGCCAGCAGCCCCGGGACTCACACGGGGGAGCAGTACTTC.

V is TRBV7-9 and J is TRBJ1-6, with D hard to call. Trimming cost V 5 bases and J 9 bases, with 8 bases left between them. Per germline, CDR1 SEHNR and CDR2 FQNEAQ (reference sequence). This CDR3 has 12 residues. The CDR3 spells CASSETISPLHF. In DNA, the CDR3 is TGTGCCAGCAGCGAAACAATTTCACCCCTCCACTTT.

The gene calls are TRBV5-6 and TRBJ2-7; TRBD1 aligns across 10 bases. Unmatched junction bases numbered 13, after V lost 6 bases and J lost 7 bases. The length of the CDR3 is 15 residues. Germline V gives CDR1 SGHDT, CDR2 YYEEEE. CDR3: CASNDSTDRGGEQYF. In DNA, the CDR3 is TGTGCCAGCAACGACTCCACGGACAGGGGGGGTGAGCAGTACTTC. The full variable domain, rest sourced from reference TRBV5-6 and TRBJ2-7, is DAGVTQSPTHLIKTRGQQVTLRCSPKSGHDTVSWYQQALGQGPQFIFQYYEEEERQRGNFPDRFSGHQFPNYSSELNVNALLLGDSALYLCASNDSTDRGGEQYFGPGTRLTVT.

The genes are TRBV28 and TRBJ1-4; D gene ambiguous. The V and J ends lost 2 bases and 8 bases respectively, with 15 bases between them. The CDR3 length is 15 residues. Germline assignment: CDR1 MDHEN and CDR2 SYDVKM. The CDR3 DNA sequence: TGTGCCAGCAGTTTAAATGGATCGGGGAACGAAAAACTGTTTTTT. It translates to CASSLNGSGNEKLFF.

This clone was picked up one time. The rearrangement links TRBV6-5 to TRBJ1-1; D unclear. The germline V and J ends were trimmed by 8 bases and 6 bases, with 16 bases remaining between them. From germline, CDR1 is MNHEY and CDR2 SVGAGI. The CDR3 spans 13 residues. CDR3 sequence (DNA): TGTGCCAGCGGTACCTGGGGAGGCGCTGAAGCTTTCTTT. Amino acids: CASGTWGGAEAFF.

The rearrangement uses TRBV4-1 and TRBJ2-1; perhaps TRBD1 as D (6 bases). The CDR3 has 16 amino acids. Germline-derived CDR1 and CDR2 are MGHRA and YSYEKL. Trimming removed 0 bases from V and 2 bases from J, with 11 bases in between. In DNA form, the CDR3 reads TGCGCCAGCAGCCAAGAAAGGGGGTTTCCCTACAATGAGCAGTTCTTC. Protein sequence: CASSQERGFPYNEQFF.

V is TRBV16 and J is TRBJ1-2; no clear D. CDR3 size: 13 residues. Germline V gene lookup returns CDR1 KGHSY and CDR2 FQNENV. The V gene lost 7 bases and the J gene lost 1 base, with 10 bases spanning the gap. CDR3 protein: CASTTGGNYGYTF. In DNA, the CDR3 is TGTGCCAGCACCACCGGAGGTAACTATGGCTACACCTTC.

The chain is built from TRBV7-8 and TRBJ1-6; weak D call: TRBD1 (5 bases). V shed 5 bases and J shed 7 bases, with 9 bases lying between them. Germline V CDR1 and CDR2: SGHVS, FQNEAQ. This CDR3 comprises 13 residues. CDR3 bases: TGTGCCAGCAGCCCAGGGTCCAATTCACCCCTCCACTTT. It translates to CASSPGSNSPLHF.

V usage is TRBV18 and J usage is TRBJ1-2; D ambiguous. CDR1 and CDR2 (germline): KGHSH, LQKENI. The V gene lost 5 bases and the J gene lost 5 bases, with 9 bases spanning the gap. The CDR3 covers 12 residues. The CDR3 sequence: CASSSGGYGYTF. The CDR3 nucleotides are TGTGCCAGCTCATCGGGTGGGTATGGCTACACCTTC.

J is TRBJ1-3 and V is TRBV5-1; D gene uncertain. This CDR3 has 17 amino acids. From germline, CDR1 is SGHRS and CDR2 YFSETQ. Trimming pared 0 bases from V and 2 bases from J, leaving 15 bases between. The CDR3 region is CASSLEPGSVPGNTIYF. CDR3 coding DNA: TGCGCCAGCAGCTTGGAACCGGGATCTGTTCCTGGAAACACCATATATTTT.